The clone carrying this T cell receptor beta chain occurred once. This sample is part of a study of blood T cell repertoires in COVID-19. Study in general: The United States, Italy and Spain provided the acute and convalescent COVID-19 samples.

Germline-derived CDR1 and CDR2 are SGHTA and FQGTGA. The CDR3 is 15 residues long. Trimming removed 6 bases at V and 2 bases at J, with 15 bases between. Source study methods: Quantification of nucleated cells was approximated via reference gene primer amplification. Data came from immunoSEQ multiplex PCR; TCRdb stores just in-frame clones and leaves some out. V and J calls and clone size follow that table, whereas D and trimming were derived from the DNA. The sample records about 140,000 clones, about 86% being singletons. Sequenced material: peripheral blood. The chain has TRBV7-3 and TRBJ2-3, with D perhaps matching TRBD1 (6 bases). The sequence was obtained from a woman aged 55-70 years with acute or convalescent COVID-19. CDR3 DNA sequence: TGTGCCAGCAGTGTAACAGGGCCATCCACAGATACGCAGTATTTT. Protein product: CASSVTGPSTDTQYF.